A selection of T cell receptor beta chains follows, all from one sample in a study of T-cell memory formation after mild COVID-19. A single record per CDR3 protein comes from TCRdb applying MiXCR to the 5' RACE reads. The sample comprises around 440,000 distinct CDR3 sequences, 15% to 20% of which are singletons, and roughly 12% rests with the top ten. The sample consisted of PBMCs or a T cell subset sorted from them (not recorded which). Source of these receptors: an adult woman who had mild COVID-19 (a few samples of this study predate the infection). Cell type and time point are not known. The CDR3 runs from the conserved cysteine through the conserved F or W. A D gene is named only where the DNA matches it firmly. Some rows have no size entry. The others give once, few or many, or a class for an expanded clone.

D | size | J | V | DNA | CDR3
TRBD1 | - | TRBJ1-1 | TRBV4-1 | TGCGCCAGCAGCCAAGAGGAGGACAGGGGGCGCGGGGCTTTCTTT | CASSQEEDRGRGAFF
TRBD1 | - | TRBJ2-5 | TRBV24-1 | TGTGCCACCAGTGAGGGACAGATCCAAGAGACCCAGTACTTC | CATSEGQIQETQYF
- | - | TRBJ1-2 | TRBV30 | TGTGCCTGGAGTGTGGGAGGGGACTATGGCTACACCTTC | CAWSVGGDYGYTF
- | - | TRBJ2-7 | TRBV29-1 | TGCAGCGTTGAAGGTTTACGGAACGAGCAGTACTTC | CSVEGLRNEQYF
TRBD1 | few | TRBJ2-1 | TRBV30 | TGTGCCTGGAGTGCCGGGACAGGGAGGGATGAGCAGTTCTTC | CAWSAGTGRDEQFF
- | - | TRBJ1-5 | TRBV7-9 | TGTGCCAGCAGCCCTGGGACGCGCGGGGTTAGCAATCAGCCCCAGCATTTT | CASSPGTRGVSNQPQHF
- | - | TRBJ1-2 | TRBV29-1 | TGCAGCGTTGGGCTGGCCTCCTATGGCTACACCTTC | CSVGLASYGYTF
TRBD2 | few | TRBJ2-1 | TRBV5-1 | TGCGCCAGCAGCTCCCCGGGACTAGCGGCCAGGGTGGATGAGCAGTTCTTC | CASSSPGLAARVDEQFF
- | few | TRBJ1-1 | TRBV3-1 | TGTGCCAGCAGCCCATACAGAGTGAACACTGAAGCTTTCTTT | CASSPYRVNTEAFF
- | few | TRBJ2-2 | TRBV11-2 | TGTGCCAGCAGCTTAGTAGGCAGGGTAGCCGGGGAGCTGTTTTTT | CASSLVGRVAGELFF
TRBD1 | - | TRBJ2-1 | TRBV7-3 | TGTGCCAGCAGCAGAGAGACAGGGGCGCAGTTCTTC | CASSRETGAQFF
- | - | TRBJ2-3 | TRBV20-1 | TGCAGTGTACCCAGGGGCACAGATACGCAGTATTTT | CSVPRGTDTQYF
- | many | TRBJ2-7 | TRBV12-3/TRBV12-4 | TGTGCCAGCAGTTTAGGACAGACCTACTCCTACGAGCAGTACTTC | CASSLGQTYSYEQYF
- | - | TRBJ2-2 | TRBV2 | TGTGCCAGCAGTGAGGGACAAATGAACACCGGGGAGCTGTTTTTT | CASSEGQMNTGELFF
- | few | TRBJ2-1 | TRBV7-9 | TGTGCCAGCAGCATAGACAGTAATGAGCAGTTCTTC | CASSIDSNEQFF
- | few | TRBJ1-2 | TRBV24-1 | TGTGCCACCAGTGATTCCGCTAACTATGGCTACACCTTC | CATSDSANYGYTF
- | few | TRBJ2-2 | TRBV15 | TGTGCCACCAGCAGACTTAGGGACGCGAACACCGGGGAGCTGTTTTTT | CATSRLRDANTGELFF